This paragraph reports one T cell receptor beta chain. Clones were sequenced by immunoSEQ multiplex PCR, and TCRdb holds only the in-frame ones, with some missing. The data show some 530,000 clones, with approximately 83% seen just once and about 3.2% held by the top ten. The source of the sample is a study of blood T cell repertoires in COVID-19. There are 13 residues in the CDR3. Germline lookup yields CDR1 KGHSH and CDR2 LQKENI. V was trimmed by 2 bases and J by 9 bases, leaving 14 bases between them. Specimen: peripheral blood. The receptor was isolated from a human donor in a cohort sampled during active COVID-19. V and J are TRBV18 and TRBJ2-7; perhaps TRBD1 as D (6 bases). CDR3 bases: TGTGCCAGCTCACCAGAGACAGGTACCGCGCAGTACTTC. It encodes CASSPETGTAQYF.